The 21 T cell receptor beta chains below come from one sample, sequenced in a study of cytomegalovirus exposure and HLA in healthy donors. The primer mix had 60 Vbeta and 13 Jbeta primers. The assay was immunoSEQ multiplex PCR, and TCRdb's table has in-frame clones only and misses some. The sample carries 300,000 or so clones, roughly four fifths recorded once. Sequenced sample: PBMCs. All receptors derive from a woman aged 40-49 years in good health and CMV-seropositive.

The rearrangement links TRBV4-3 to TRBJ2-2; 10 positions match TRBD1. This CDR3 is 17 amino acids long. V dropped 3 bases and J dropped 0; count of bases not matched to a gene: 4. CDR1 and CDR2 (germline): LGHNA, YSLEER. The CDR3 nucleotides read TGCGCCAGCAGCCAGACAGGGGGCGTCTCGAACACCGGGGAGCTGTTTTTT. Protein: CASSQTGGVSNTGELFF.

This clone appeared once. Other DNA variants within this sample encode the same CDR3. J is TRBJ2-1 and V is TRBV5-1; TRBD2 is a possible D gene (5 bases). V gave up 1 base and J gave up 7 bases, with 6 bases separating them. This CDR3 region has 12 residues. CDR1 is SGHRS, CDR2 YFSETQ, per germline. The CDR3 coding sequence is TGCGCCAGCAGCTTGACGGGAAATGAGCAGTTCTTC. Its protein product is CASSLTGNEQFF.

The J gene is TRBJ1-5, the V gene TRBV10-3; D remains unclear. This CDR3 comprises 13 residues. V was clipped by 4 bases and J by 2 bases, with 6 bases between them. In germline, CDR1 is ENHRY, CDR2 SYGVKD. This chain's CDR3 is CAISGAGNQPQHF. In DNA form, the CDR3 reads TGTGCCATCAGTGGGGCAGGCAATCAGCCCCAGCATTTT.

V is TRBV9 and J is TRBJ2-5, with TRBD1 as a possible D gene (6 bases). The CDR3 is 15 residues long. Germline loops: CDR1 SGDLS, CDR2 YYNGEE. Trimming pared 0 bases from V and 2 bases from J, leaving 11 bases between. The CDR3 protein is CASSVAGGLQETQYF. CDR3 sequence (DNA): TGTGCCAGCAGCGTAGCTGGGGGCCTGCAAGAGACCCAGTACTTC.

This chain joins TRBV19 and TRBJ2-1; possible D gene TRBD2, 6 bases. V lost 6 bases, J lost 0 bases, and 9 bases lay in between. Germline V gene lookup returns CDR1 LNHDA and CDR2 SQIVND (reference sequence). The CDR3 is 14 amino acids. The CDR3 reads CASRGGNSYNEQFF. The CDR3 DNA sequence: TGTGCCAGTAGAGGCGGGAACTCCTACAATGAGCAGTTCTTC.

The rearrangement links TRBV27 to TRBJ2-3; D perhaps matches TRBD2 (5 bases). V was cut by 3 bases and J by 0 bases, with 16 bases left in between. The germline CDR1 and CDR2 sequences are MNHEY and SMNVEV (reference sequence). The CDR3 runs to 17 residues. The CDR3 loop is CASSFDYLLSSTDTQYF. The CDR3 DNA sequence: TGTGCCAGCAGTTTCGACTACCTTTTATCTAGCACAGATACGCAGTATTTT.

This chain connects TRBV30 to TRBJ2-7, with D perhaps matching TRBD2 (6 bases). The germline V gene encodes CDR1 GTSNPN and CDR2 SVGIG (reference sequence). The CDR3 sequence is 13 residues long. Trimming removed 3 bases at V and 6 bases at J, with 15 bases between. As DNA, the CDR3 is TGTGCCTGGAGCTCCGGGACTTTCAGCGAGCAGTACTTC. Translating it yields CAWSSGTFSEQYF.

This chain connects TRBV27 to TRBJ2-1; no firm D call. Trimming took 5 bases from V and 6 from J, leaving 14 bases between them. The CDR3 loop spans 14 amino acids. Germline lookup yields CDR1 MNHEY and CDR2 SMNVEV (reference sequence). The CDR3: CASSIRGPLNEQFF. For the CDR3, the DNA is TGTGCCAGCAGTATACGAGGCCCCCTCAATGAGCAGTTCTTC.

This clone has only one observation. CDR3 protein: CASSLANAGAQETQYF. DNA of the CDR3: TGTGCCAGCAGCTTAGCGAATGCAGGGGCCCAAGAGACCCAGTACTTC. This chain links TRBV7-2 with TRBJ2-5, with D tentatively TRBD1 (6 bases). Germline-derived CDR1 and CDR2 are SGHTA and FQGNSA. Trimming removed 0 bases at V and 1 base at J, with 12 bases between. There are 16 residues in the CDR3. The variable domain in full, with the rest retrieved from reference TRBV7-2 and TRBJ2-5, is GAGVSQSPSNKVTEKGKDVELRCDPISGHTALYWYRQSLGQGLEFLIYFQGNSAPDKSGLPSDRFSAERTGGSVSTLTIQRTQQEDSAVYLCASSLANAGAQETQYFGPGTRLLVL.

The chain joins TRBV19 to TRBJ2-1, with TRBD2 matching 8 bases. In germline, CDR1 is LNHDA, CDR2 SQIVND (reference sequence). The CDR3 is 13 amino acids. V was pared by 3 bases and J by 6 bases, with 1 base of the junction left unmatched. The CDR3 nucleotides are TGTGCCAGTAGTATCGGGGGGGTCAATGAGCAGTTCTTC. Translated, it gives CASSIGGVNEQFF.

The CDR3 region is CASSTGLAGVTNEQYF. The CDR3 coding sequence is TGTGCCAGCAGCACAGGACTAGCGGGAGTAACCAACGAGCAGTACTTC. V gene TRBV4-2 combines with J gene TRBJ2-7; 13 positions agree with TRBD2. V was pared by 5 bases and J by 5 bases, with 9 bases of the junction left unmatched. The CDR3 runs 16 residues. CDR1 and CDR2 from the germline V gene are LGHNA and YNFKEQ.

The rearrangement links TRBV5-3 to TRBJ2-4; no definite D call. TRBV5-3 is an ORF; its function is uncertain. CDR3 length: 17 residues. Deletions cut 4 bases from V and 0 bases from J, with 17 bases between. CDR3 nucleotides: TGTGCCAGAAGCCATGGTGGGCTTGCCGTAGCCAAAAACATTCAGTACTTC. Its translation is CARSHGGLAVAKNIQYF.

The chain uses TRBV25-1 and TRBJ2-1, with 8 bases identical to TRBD1. Germline V gene data show CDR1 as MGHDK and CDR2 as SYGVNS. V dropped 1 base and J dropped 1; count of bases not matched to a gene: 3. This CDR3 is built from 16 residues. This chain's CDR3 is CASSEWRQGSYNEQFF. Written as DNA, the CDR3 is TGTGCCAGCAGTGAATGGAGACAGGGGTCCTACAATGAGCAGTTCTTC.

The chain has TRBV6-6 and TRBJ1-6, with 7 positions matching TRBD1. CDR1 is MNHNY, CDR2 SVGAGI, per germline (reference sequence). V shed 6 bases, J shed 5 bases, and the junction held 4 bases outside the gene matches. The CDR3 consists of 14 residues. The CDR3 sequence is CASRRDRDNSPLHF. In DNA, the CDR3 is TGTGCCAGCAGACGAGACAGGGATAATTCACCCCTCCACTTT.

CDR3 residues: CASSESTVAEQYF. For the CDR3, the DNA is TGCGCCAGCAGTGAATCGACTGTGGCCGAGCAGTACTTC. The chain couples TRBV10-2 to TRBJ2-7; the D is unclear. V lost 3 bases to trimming and J lost 6 bases, with 12 bases between them. This CDR3 spans 13 amino acids. Per germline, CDR1 WSHSY and CDR2 SAAADI.

This clone has more than one count but fewer than ten. The rearrangement uses TRBV6-1 and TRBJ2-1; 8 nucleotides align to TRBD2. CDR1 and CDR2 (germline): MNHNS, SASEGT. With 6 bases clipped from V and 0 bases from J, the junction kept 4 bases outside the gene matches. This CDR3 contains 15 residues. CDR3 sequence (DNA): TGTGCCAGCAGGATTCTAGCGGGCTCCTACAATGAGCAGTTCTTC. Translated: CASRILAGSYNEQFF.

The chain links TRBV30 to TRBJ1-2; 9 bases line up with TRBD1. The trim removed 5 bases at V and 4 bases at J, leaving 8 bases unmatched. Germline lookup yields CDR1 GTSNPN and CDR2 SVGIG (reference sequence). The CDR3 is made up of 14 amino acids. CDR3 sequence reads: CAWGHGTGPYGYTF. The CDR3 bases are TGTGCCTGGGGTCACGGGACAGGGCCCTATGGCTACACCTTC.

Concerning this clone itself: At the DNA level, this CDR3 is encoded by other sequences in the same sample as well. This chain links TRBV18 with TRBJ2-1; perhaps TRBD1 as D (6 bases). The length of the CDR3 is 13 residues. With 3 bases removed from V and 7 bases from J, the gap between germline ends came to 10 bases. Per germline, CDR1 KGHSH and CDR2 LQKENI. In DNA, the CDR3 is TGTGCCAGCTCACCCATTAGGGGGAATGAGCAGTTCTTC. Translating gives CASSPIRGNEQFF.

CDR3 DNA sequence: TGTGCCAGCAGGATACCGGGACATCTCTACCATGGCTACACCTTC. This codes for CASRIPGHLYHGYTF. The chain recombines TRBV7-9 with TRBJ1-2, with a possible D match to TRBD1 (6 bases). This CDR3 has 15 residues. Trimming stripped 6 bases from V and 6 bases from J, with 20 bases between. Looked up from germline, CDR1 is SEHNR and CDR2 is FQNEAQ (reference sequence). The whole variable domain, filled in from reference TRBV7-9 and TRBJ1-2, reads DTGVSQNPRHKITKRGQNVTFRCDPISEHNRLYWYRQTLGQGPEFLTYFQNEAQLEKSRLLSDRFSAERPKGSFSTLEIQRTEQGDSAMYLCASRIPGHLYHGYTFGSGTRLTVV.

The genes are TRBV7-4 and TRBJ1-5, with D perhaps TRBD1 (5 bases). The V gene's germline CDR1 is SGHVT and CDR2 SQSDAQ. The CDR3 is made up of 16 amino acids. V shed 1 base and J shed 0 bases, with 10 bases lying between them. The CDR3 region is CASSLGTLYSNQPQHF. CDR3 sequence (DNA): TGTGCCAGCAGCTTAGGGACACTCTATAGCAATCAGCCCCAGCATTTT.

Comments on this clone: Germline and junction disagree at one end, which may indicate a read error. The chain couples TRBV7-9 to TRBJ1-2; D is uncertain. The CDR3 sequence is 15 residues long. CDR1 and CDR2 (germline): SEHNR, FQNEAQ (reference sequence). The CDR3 DNA reads TGTTCCAGCAGCTCCTCGGGCACAGAGGGCTATGGCTACACCTTC. Encoded protein: CSSSSSGTEGYGYTF.